This record covers a single T cell receptor (beta chain). These data belong to a study of OX40 agonist ivuxolimab in advanced cancers. At the level of the study: Dose-escalation patients were diagnosed with hepatocellular carcinoma, melanoma, renal cell cancer or head and neck cancer. A history of anti-PD-1, anti-PD-L1 or anti-CTLA-4 therapy was acceptable, and 30% to 45% had some.

Germline CDR1 reads MDHEN; CDR2 reads SYDVKM. J was trimmed by 1 base and V by 2 bases; bases with no gene match: 4. This CDR3 is built from 15 residues. Libraries were prepared by immunoSEQ multiplex PCR; TCRdb keeps only in-frame clonotypes and omits some of them. Of 50,000 to 55,000 clones in the sample, 80% to 90% are singletons; the top ten hold roughly a tenth. This TCR derives from an adult with an advanced solid tumor such as melanoma, head and neck, liver or kidney cancer. Here the sequenced sample was CD4+ or CD8+ T cells sorted from blood, taken in a trial of the OX40 agonist ivuxolimab. This sequence joins TRBV28 and TRBJ1-1, with 7 nucleotides matching TRBD1. The CDR3 DNA sequence: TGTGCCAGCAGTTTACGGTCAGGGGGGAACACTGAAGCTTTCTTT. This codes for CASSLRSGGNTEAFF.